The next 28 T cell receptor beta chains were all read from a single sample in a study of CD8+ T cells in alopecia areata. As for treatment: oral pan-JAK inhibitor, 5-10 mg twice daily. RNA was isolated and reverse transcribed to cDNA, the sequencing template. The data were produced by immunoSEQ multiplex PCR, yet TCRdb's version contains in-frame clones alone and is incomplete. The profile covers 200,000 to 250,000 clones, with 64% appearing a single time and 3.5% to 5% taken by the ten largest. Sample: CD4+ T cells sorted from blood, taken at week 4, from a patient treated with tofacitinib. The receptor set was obtained from a human donor with alopecia areata.

This clone appeared a few times. The gene calls are TRBV6-5 and TRBJ2-5, with a possible D match to TRBD1 (5 bases). Trimming left V 4 bases short and J 7 bases short, with 10 bases between. The CDR3 sequence is 12 residues long. Germline lookup yields CDR1 MNHEY and CDR2 SVGAGI. CDR3 nucleotides: TGTGCCAGCAGTTTAAGGGGCGGGACCCAGTACTTC. Protein product: CASSLRGGTQYF.

The chain joins TRBV5-6 to TRBJ2-1, with a tentative D call TRBD2 (6 bases). CDR3 length: 12 residues. Germline CDR1 is SGHDT and CDR2 is YYEEEE. V shed 0 bases and J shed 9 bases, with 7 bases lying between them. CDR3 sequence reads: CASSLAGVEQFF. The CDR3 nucleotides read TGTGCCAGCAGCTTGGCGGGGGTTGAGCAGTTCTTC. The whole variable domain, remainder taken from reference TRBV5-6 and TRBJ2-1, is DAGVTQSPTHLIKTRGQQVTLRCSPKSGHDTVSWYQQALGQGPQFIFQYYEEEERQRGNFPDRFSGHQFPNYSSELNVNALLLGDSALYLCASSLAGVEQFFGPGTRLTVL.

Points on this clone: The junction departs from the called germline gene at one end, perhaps through a read error. This chain joins TRBV2 and TRBJ1-6, with TRBD1 identical over 7 bases. The CDR3 totals 11 residues. CDR1 is SNHLY, CDR2 FYNNEI, per germline. The DNA of the CDR3 is TGTGCCAGCAGTGAAGCAACAGGGGTTTACTTT. This gives the protein CASSEATGVYF.

This clone showed up just once. The chain uses TRBV15 and TRBJ2-4; no clear D. The germline V gene has CDR1 LNHNV and CDR2 YYDKDF (reference sequence). Trimming took 3 bases from V and 0 from J, leaving 9 bases between them. CDR3 length: 15 residues. The CDR3 DNA is TGTGCCACCAGCAGTAATCAAGGAGCCAAAAACATTCAGTACTTC. Translated, it gives CATSSNQGAKNIQYF.

The chain carries TRBV30 and TRBJ2-3, with a weak D call TRBD2 (6 bases). The CDR3 has 16 amino acids. The V gene's germline CDR1 is GTSNPN and CDR2 SVGIG (reference sequence). Trimming cost V 2 bases and J 5 bases, with 20 bases left between them. The CDR3 region is CAWSISGLGVEDTQYF. In nucleotides, the CDR3 is TGTGCCTGGAGTATCTCGGGACTGGGAGTAGAAGATACGCAGTATTTT. Variable domain in full (rest from reference TRBV30 and TRBJ2-3): SQTIHQWPATLVQPVGSPLSLECTVEGTSNPNLYWYRQAAGRGLQLLFYSVGIGQISSEVPQNLSASRPQDRQFILSSKKLLLSDSGFYLCAWSISGLGVEDTQYFGPGTRLTVL.

This chain uses TRBV9 with TRBJ1-6, with a weak D call TRBD1 (5 bases). V lost 4 bases and J 7 bases, leaving 9 bases between the germline ends. The CDR3 totals 13 residues. Germline CDR1 SGDLS, CDR2 YYNGEE. CDR3 protein: CASSTGANSPLHF. CDR3 DNA sequence: TGTGCCAGCAGCACAGGCGCGAATTCACCCCTCCACTTT.

V is TRBV7-9 and J is TRBJ2-5, with 7 positions matching TRBD2. Looked up from germline, CDR1 is SEHNR and CDR2 is FQNEAQ (reference sequence). Unmatched junction bases numbered 6, after V lost 0 bases and J lost 5 bases. The CDR3 has 15 residues. CDR3 nucleotides: TGTGCCAGCAGCTTAGCCCCAACCGGGGGGGAGACCCAGTACTTC. It yields the protein CASSLAPTGGETQYF.

The chain uses TRBV6-6 and TRBJ1-1; 7 bases agree with TRBD1. CDR1 is MNHNY, CDR2 SVGAGI, per germline (reference sequence). The CDR3 contains 14 residues. Trimming removed 5 bases from V and 3 bases from J; junction bases left unmatched: 6. The CDR3 region has the DNA TGTGCCAGCAGTCGACAGGGATATTACACTGAAGCTTTCTTT. Translated: CASSRQGYYTEAFF.

This clone was recorded once. This rearrangement joins TRBV5-1 to TRBJ1-1; no clear D gene. V was shortened by 1 base and J by 1 base, with 8 bases between the two germline ends. This CDR3 has 14 amino acids. Germline CDR1 reads SGHRS; CDR2 reads YFSETQ. This CDR3 is CASSLYETNTEAFF. The CDR3 coding sequence is TGCGCCAGCAGCTTGTATGAGACGAACACTGAAGCTTTCTTT.

This rearrangement joins TRBV23-1 to TRBJ1-2; D call uncertain. Being an ORF, TRBV23-1 has a function that is uncertain. V was shortened by 2 bases and J by 4 bases, with 8 bases between the two germline ends. This CDR3 has 13 residues. CDR3 in amino acids: CASSQQQRYGYTF. The DNA for the CDR3 is TGCGCCAGCAGTCAACAACAGCGCTATGGCTACACCTTC.

The CDR3 DNA sequence: TGTGCCAGCAGCCGGCCCGGGGTCTCAGATACGCAGTATTTT. Residues: CASSRPGVSDTQYF. This chain joins TRBV7-9 and TRBJ2-3; a possible D gene is TRBD2 (5 bases). The V and J ends lost 5 bases and 4 bases respectively, with 13 bases between them. The CDR3 is 14 amino acids. Germline-derived CDR1 and CDR2 are SEHNR and FQNEAQ (reference sequence). Variable domain in full (rest from reference TRBV7-9 and TRBJ2-3): DTGVSQNPRHKITKRGQNVTFRCDPISEHNRLYWYRQTLGQGPEFLTYFQNEAQLEKSRLLSDRFSAERPKGSFSTLEIQRTEQGDSAMYLCASSRPGVSDTQYFGPGTRLTVL.

This chain uses TRBV7-9 with TRBJ2-4; D gene uncertain. This CDR3 has 13 amino acids. V was clipped by 8 bases and J by 0 bases, with 8 bases between them. Germline V CDR1 and CDR2: SEHNR, FQNEAQ (reference sequence). The CDR3 sequence: CASSGVAKNIQYF. Written as DNA, the CDR3 is TGTGCCAGCTCGGGTGTAGCCAAAAACATTCAGTACTTC.

This chain connects TRBV29-1 to TRBJ2-7; D uncertain. The CDR3 is 11 amino acids. V was shortened by 0 bases and J by 5 bases, with 5 bases between the two germline ends. The germline V gene encodes CDR1 SQVTM and CDR2 ANQGSEA. The CDR3 DNA sequence: TGCAGCGTTGAAGACGACCACGAGCAGTACTTC. Amino acids: CSVEDDHEQYF.

The chain employs TRBV6-5 and TRBJ1-2; no reliable D call. CDR3 length equals 12 residues. Germline V gene data show CDR1 as MNHEY and CDR2 as SVGAGI. V lost 4 bases and J lost 2, with 5 bases in between. CDR3 bases: TGTGCCAGCAGTTCCGTGAACTATGGCTACACCTTC. Translation gives CASSSVNYGYTF.

The chain recombines TRBV27 with TRBJ1-1; D is unclear. This CDR3 is built from 10 residues. Trimming stripped 11 bases from V and 1 base from J, with 5 bases between. CDR1 MNHEY and CDR2 SMNVEV come from the germline V gene (reference sequence). The CDR3: CALTNTEAFF. The CDR3 DNA reads TGTGCCCTGACGAACACTGAAGCTTTCTTT.

The rearrangement links TRBV29-1 to TRBJ2-7; 8 bases agree with TRBD1. The CDR3 consists of 13 residues. The J segment lost 2 bases and the V segment lost 5 bases, leaving 5 bases of the junction unmatched. Germline lookup yields CDR1 SQVTM and CDR2 ANQGSEA. The chain's CDR3 is CSVSRGLAYEQYF. The CDR3 DNA is TGCAGCGTTTCCAGGGGGCTGGCCTACGAGCAGTACTTC.

The chain carries TRBV2 and TRBJ2-3; no definite D call. Germline-derived CDR1 and CDR2 are SNHLY and FYNNEI. Trimming pared 6 bases from V and 5 bases from J, leaving 6 bases between. This CDR3 is 11 amino acids long. The CDR3 reads CASREQDTQYF. The CDR3, as DNA: TGTGCCAGCAGAGAGCAAGATACGCAGTATTTT.

J is TRBJ1-6 and V is TRBV7-6, with no clear D. The ends were cut back, 2 bases at V and 5 bases at J, with 4 bases in the middle. The germline gives CDR1 SGHVS, CDR2 FNYEAQ. The CDR3 has 13 residues. The CDR3, as DNA: TGTGCCAGCAGCTTATATGATAATTCACCCCTCCACTTT. It specifies CASSLYDNSPLHF.

V is TRBV5-5 and J is TRBJ2-3; perhaps TRBD2 as D (6 bases). Trimming pared 4 bases from V and 3 bases from J, leaving 9 bases between. The CDR3 is made up of 13 amino acids. Germline-derived CDR1 and CDR2 are SGHKS and YYEKEE (reference sequence). CDR3 DNA sequence: TGTGCCAGCAGCGGCGGGACGACAGATACGCAGTATTTT. It translates to CASSGGTTDTQYF.

This clone was observed a few times. The rearrangement links TRBV7-9 to TRBJ2-6; tentatively, D is TRBD1 (5 bases). CDR1 and CDR2 from the germline V gene are SEHNR and FQNEAQ (reference sequence). The CDR3 runs to 18 residues. Trimming left V 6 bases short and J 0 bases short, with 18 bases between. The CDR3 here is CASSPPLTGISGANVLTF. The CDR3 DNA reads TGTGCCAGCAGTCCACCCCTAACAGGCATCTCTGGGGCCAACGTCCTGACTTTC. Full variable domain (outside the CDR3, taken from reference TRBV7-9 and TRBJ2-6): DTGVSQNPRHKITKRGQNVTFRCDPISEHNRLYWYRQTLGQGPEFLTYFQNEAQLEKSRLLSDRFSAERPKGSFSTLEIQRTEQGDSAMYLCASSPPLTGISGANVLTFGAGSRLTVL.

The chain is built from TRBV7-9 and TRBJ2-5; D ambiguous. CDR1 is SEHNR, CDR2 FQNEAQ, per germline (reference sequence). The CDR3 runs 12 residues. The V end was cut by 2 bases, the J end by 7 bases, with 8 bases between. The CDR3, as DNA: TGTGCCAGCAGCTTATCGCTGACGACCCAGTACTTC. As protein: CASSLSLTTQYF.

This clone came up a few times. V usage is TRBV2 and J usage is TRBJ1-5, with D possibly being TRBD1 (5 bases). Between the trimmed V and J ends, which lost 1 base and 7 bases, there was a span of 14 bases. CDR1 is SNHLY and CDR2 is FYNNEI in the germline V gene. This CDR3 spans 15 amino acids. The CDR3 DNA is TGTGCCAGCAGTGAAGAAGGGACGGGGCACCAGCCCCAGCATTTT. Protein sequence: CASSEEGTGHQPQHF. The variable domain in full, with the rest retrieved from reference TRBV2 and TRBJ1-5, is EPEVTQTPSHQVTQMGQEVILRCVPISNHLYFYWYRQILGQKVEFLVSFYNNEISEKSEIFDDQFSVERPDGSNFTLKIRSTKLEDSAMYFCASSEEGTGHQPQHFGDGTRLSIL.

A few counts support this clone. V usage is TRBV6-5 and J usage is TRBJ2-5; D is possibly TRBD1 (5 bases). The germline CDR1 and CDR2 sequences are MNHEY and SVGAGI. V was trimmed by 8 bases and J by 2 bases, leaving 12 bases between them. The CDR3 loop spans 13 amino acids. CDR3 in DNA: TGTGCCAGCGGCAGGGCTGGGCAAGAGACCCAGTACTTC. Its translation: CASGRAGQETQYF.

The chain recombines TRBV4-3 with TRBJ2-3; 11 bases match TRBD2. Germline loops: CDR1 LGHNA, CDR2 YSLEER. This CDR3 is built from 18 residues. Trimming took 0 bases from V and 3 from J; bases not matched to a gene: 8. Here the CDR3 reads CASSQEFRGLAATDTQYF. The CDR3 bases are TGCGCCAGCAGCCAAGAGTTCAGGGGACTAGCGGCAACAGATACGCAGTATTTT.

The V call is TRBV10-3, the J call TRBJ1-2, with a weak D call TRBD1 (5 bases). Looked up from germline, CDR1 is ENHRY and CDR2 is SYGVKD. This CDR3 region has 13 residues. V lost 2 bases and J lost 4, with 8 bases in between. The CDR3 nucleotides are TGTGCCATCAGTGAGGGGGGAAGCTATGGCTACACCTTC. It is translated as CAISEGGSYGYTF.

The chain carries TRBV11-2 and TRBJ2-1; perhaps TRBD2 as D (7 bases). Trimming pared 1 base from V and 10 bases from J, leaving 11 bases between. The CDR3 loop spans 13 amino acids. Looked up from germline, CDR1 is SGHAT and CDR2 is FQNNGV. CDR3 protein: CASSLVGRGEQFF. The CDR3 nucleotides are TGTGCCAGCAGCTTAGTGGGGAGGGGGGAGCAGTTCTTC.

This clone was picked up one time. This sequence joins TRBV30 and TRBJ2-3; D gene uncertain. V dropped 2 bases and J dropped 4 bases, with 7 bases sitting between them. Germline V gene sequence: CDR1 GTSNPN, CDR2 SVGIG (reference sequence). The length of the CDR3 is 12 residues. Here the CDR3 DNA reads TGTGCCTGGAGTTCGAGAGCAGATACGCAGTATTTT. Protein product: CAWSSRADTQYF.

Points on this clone: This sample also contains other DNA sequences that code for the same CDR3. The CDR3 region is CASSLEGNTEAFF. The CDR3, as DNA: TGTGCCAGCAGCTTGGAGGGGAACACTGAAGCTTTCTTT. This chain connects TRBV7-9 to TRBJ1-1, with D uncertain. The germline CDR1 and CDR2 sequences are SEHNR and FQNEAQ (reference sequence). The CDR3 extends over 13 amino acids. The V and J ends lost 3 bases and 1 base respectively, with 6 bases between them.